This T cell receptor beta chain was observed in a study of blood T cell repertoires in COVID-19. Donors were grouped by their self-reported clinical history. Assay used: immunoSEQ multiplex PCR; TCRdb lists only in-frame clones, some missing. This table has a few hundred thousand clones, around 82% appearing once. CDR3 size: 15 residues. CDR1 and CDR2 from the germline V gene are SGDLS and YYNGEE. V trimming: 1 base; J trimming: 2 bases; junction bases outside the gene matches: 4. The sample was PBMCs or T cells enriched from blood (not recorded which). The TCR was taken from a man over 45 who had recovered from COVID-19. The chain joins TRBV9 to TRBJ2-3, with TRBD2 identical over 7 bases. The chain's CDR3 is CASSVRGLHTDTQYF. The CDR3 DNA reads as TGTGCCAGCAGCGTAAGGGGACTACACACAGATACGCAGTATTTT.